This paragraph covers one T cell receptor beta chain sequence. Its antigen is undetermined. The data derive from a study of post-analysis software for immune sequencing data. Study conclusions and caveats: There were five TRBV segments more frequent in patients than controls, and TRBV5-6, TRBV5-1 and TRBV20-1 were among them. Samples prepared in the same batch strongly co-clustered by F measure.

Built from TCR beta cDNA, the libraries had unique molecular identifiers in them. TCRdb reprocessed the PCR reads with MiXCR, giving one entry per CDR3 protein. Among about 770,000 distinct CDR3 sequences listed, 40% to 55% were seen once. Germline V CDR1 and CDR2: SGHKS, YYEKEE (reference sequence). V was cut by 4 bases and J by 3 bases, with 14 bases left in between. This CDR3 is built from 15 residues. The TCR originated in a girl aged 5-17 years with multiple sclerosis. Source material: blood. J is TRBJ2-1 and V is TRBV5-5; D is unclear. The CDR3 nucleotides read TGTGCCAGCAGCCCAGAGCCAGGCGTCTACAATGAGCAGTTCTTC. Translated: CASSPEPGVYNEQFF.